Listed below are T cell receptor beta chains from one sample, sequenced in a study of T cell responses to AZD1222 COVID-19 vaccine. Produced via immunoSEQ multiplex PCR; TCRdb's table is partial and in-frame only. The data show roughly 130,000 clones, with roughly 85% seen just once and about 1.6% held by the top ten. Sample: peripheral blood, taken on day 0 of AZD1222 vaccination. These receptor sequences come from an adult in good health. CDR3s include the opening cysteine and the closing phenylalanine or tryptophan. D genes are given only for firm matches. Clone sizes are given selectively: once, few, many, or a class where the clone is expanded.

size: NA; D: NA; V: TRBV7-3; J: TRBJ1-2; DNA: TGTGCCAGCCCTAGGATGGGGGGCGGTACCTATGGCTACACCTTC; CDR3: CASPRMGGGTYGYTF
size: NA; D: TRBD1; V: TRBV5-1; J: TRBJ2-2; DNA: TGCGCCAGCGTCTCGAGACAGGGGAACACCGGGGAGCTGTTTTTT; CDR3: CASVSRQGNTGELFF
size: few; D: NA; V: TRBV3-1/TRBV3-2; J: TRBJ1-6; DNA: TGTGCCAGCAGCCAGGGACTAAGCTCCTATAATTCACCCCTCCACTTT; CDR3: CASSQGLSSYNSPLHF
size: few; D: NA; V: TRBV3-1/TRBV3-2; J: TRBJ1-2; DNA: TGTGCCAGCAGCCAAGATACCGGAATAATCTATGGCTACACCTTC; CDR3: CASSQDTGIIYGYTF
size: NA; D: NA; V: TRBV19; J: TRBJ1-3; DNA: TGTGCCAGTAGTATAGCGCTCCCTGGACCGACTGGAAACACCATATATTTT; CDR3: CASSIALPGPTGNTIYF
size: few; D: NA; V: TRBV19; J: TRBJ2-3; DNA: TGTGCCAGTAGTATTATGCAGGGTACAGATACGCAGTATTTT; CDR3: CASSIMQGTDTQYF
size: NA; D: NA; V: TRBV9; J: TRBJ2-5; DNA: TGTGCCAGCAGCGTAGCGGGGGAGCGCCAAGAGACCCAGTACTTC; CDR3: CASSVAGERQETQYF
size: NA; D: TRBD1; V: TRBV6-5; J: TRBJ1-1; DNA: TGTGCCAGCAGCAGGGGACAGGGGGCCCCTGAAGCTTTCTTT; CDR3: CASSRGQGAPEAFF
size: once; D: TRBD1; V: TRBV6-5; J: TRBJ1-3; DNA: TGTGCCAGCAGACCTACAGGGGGCACTGGAAACACCATATATTTT; CDR3: CASRPTGGTGNTIYF
size: medium-sized; D: NA; V: TRBV7-3; J: TRBJ2-2; DNA: TGTGCCAGCAGCTCAAGCGTAACAGACACCGGGGAGCTGTTTTTT; CDR3: CASSSSVTDTGELFF
size: NA; D: TRBD1; V: TRBV6-5; J: TRBJ1-2; DNA: TGTGCCAGCAGACGACAGGGAAGGGATGGCTACACCTTC; CDR3: CASRRQGRDGYTF
size: NA; D: NA; V: TRBV30; J: TRBJ1-5; DNA: TGTGCCTGGAGTCCAGGTAGCAATCAGCCCCAGCATTTT; CDR3: CAWSPGSNQPQHF
size: few; D: TRBD1; V: TRBV6-1; J: TRBJ1-3; DNA: TGTGCCAGCAGTGAAAGAGGGGGCTCAGGGTCTAGGGGAAACACCATATATTTT; CDR3: CASSERGGSGSRGNTIYF
size: NA; D: TRBD2; V: TRBV7-2; J: TRBJ2-7; DNA: TGTGCCAGCAGCCCACGACTAGCGGGAGCCTACGAGCAGTACTTC; CDR3: CASSPRLAGAYEQYF
size: NA; D: NA; V: TRBV12-3/TRBV12-4; J: TRBJ2-5; DNA: TGTGCCAGCAGTACACTGACGGGGGAGACCCAGTACTTC; CDR3: CASSTLTGETQYF
size: NA; D: TRBD1; V: TRBV6-1; J: TRBJ1-5; DNA: TGTGCCAGCAGTGATCGGGACAGGGGCTCCAATCAGCCCCAGCATTTT; CDR3: CASSDRDRGSNQPQHF
size: NA; D: TRBD1; V: TRBV6-2/TRBV6-3; J: TRBJ1-4; DNA: TGTGCCAGCAGCCCTTGGGGGCAGGGGGGGTTCCGTGATGAAAAACTGTTTTTT; CDR3: CASSPWGQGGFRDEKLFF
size: few; D: NA; V: TRBV29-1; J: TRBJ1-3; DNA: TGCAGCGTTGAAGTAGGGAGCACCATATATTTT; CDR3: CSVEVGSTIYF
size: NA; D: TRBD2; V: TRBV14; J: TRBJ2-2; DNA: TGTGCCAGCAGCCAATCCGTGGGACTAGGGCGCGAGCTGTTTTTT; CDR3: CASSQSVGLGRELFF
size: once; D: TRBD2; V: TRBV30; J: TRBJ2-5; DNA: TGTGCCTGGAGTTTGGGGAGGGCGGGAGGTCAAGAGACCCAGTACTTC; CDR3: CAWSLGRAGGQETQYF
size: NA; D: TRBD1; V: TRBV4-1; J: TRBJ1-3; DNA: TGCGCCAGCAGCCAAGGTGTGGGACAGGAAGTAAACACCATATATTTT; CDR3: CASSQGVGQEVNTIYF
size: NA; D: NA; V: TRBV6-5; J: TRBJ1-2; DNA: TGTGCCAGCAGTTACGTCGGGGCAGGGTTGGACTATGGCTACACCTTC; CDR3: CASSYVGAGLDYGYTF
size: NA; D: NA; V: TRBV19; J: TRBJ1-5; DNA: TGTGCCAGTAGTACAGGGCCCCATCAGCCCCAGCATTTT; CDR3: CASSTGPHQPQHF
size: NA; D: TRBD1; V: TRBV6-5; J: TRBJ1-2; DNA: TGTGCCAGCTTAGGCACACAGGGGGGCTACACCTTC; CDR3: CASLGTQGGYTF
size: NA; D: TRBD2; V: TRBV9; J: TRBJ2-1; DNA: TGTGCCAGCAGTCGAGGACTAGCGGGAGAACATGAGCAGTTCTTC; CDR3: CASSRGLAGEHEQFF
size: NA; D: NA; V: TRBV5-1; J: TRBJ2-6; DNA: TGCGCCAGCAGTGGGTGGAAACTAGCTGGGGCCAACGTCCTGACTTTC; CDR3: CASSGWKLAGANVLTF
size: NA; D: NA; V: TRBV6-6; J: TRBJ1-1; DNA: TGTGCCAGCAGTTACGGGGGGCGTCGGGACACTGAAGCTTTCTTT; CDR3: CASSYGGRRDTEAFF
size: NA; D: NA; V: TRBV10-3; J: TRBJ1-1; DNA: TGTGCCATCAGTCCAGGGAAGACTGAAGCTTTCTTT; CDR3: CAISPGKTEAFF
size: NA; D: NA; V: TRBV29-1; J: TRBJ1-1; DNA: TGCAGCGTTGGAAACATTGAAGCTTTCTTT; CDR3: CSVGNIEAFF
size: many; D: NA; V: TRBV7-9; J: TRBJ1-4; DNA: TGTGCCAGCAGCTTCCCGGGGGTTGGTGAAAAACTGTTTTTT; CDR3: CASSFPGVGEKLFF
size: NA; D: NA; V: TRBV3-1/TRBV3-2; J: TRBJ1-4; DNA: TGTGCCAGCAGCCAAGAAAGCAGGCTTAATGAAAAACTGTTTTTT; CDR3: CASSQESRLNEKLFF
size: NA; D: TRBD1; V: TRBV19; J: TRBJ1-3; DNA: TGTGCCAGTAGTATAGCTGAGGGACAGGCTGGAAACACCATATATTTT; CDR3: CASSIAEGQAGNTIYF
size: NA; D: NA; V: TRBV5-4; J: TRBJ1-4; DNA: TGTGCCAGCAGCTTGGGGGGTTTGCTTGAGAAAGGGAATGAAAAACTGTTTTTT; CDR3: CASSLGGLLEKGNEKLFF
size: once; D: TRBD1; V: TRBV28; J: TRBJ2-5; DNA: TGTGCCAGCAGGTCTCTGGGACAGGGATTCCAAGAGACCCAGTACTTC; CDR3: CASRSLGQGFQETQYF
size: NA; D: NA; V: TRBV18; J: TRBJ2-7; DNA: TGTGCCAGCTCACCCACGGGGGGCCCTTCCTACGAGCAGTACTTC; CDR3: CASSPTGGPSYEQYF
size: NA; D: TRBD2; V: TRBV5-1; J: TRBJ2-1; DNA: TGCGCCAGCAGCTTGGGACCGGGACTAGCCGACAATGAGCAGTTCTTC; CDR3: CASSLGPGLADNEQFF
size: NA; D: TRBD1; V: TRBV10-3; J: TRBJ1-5; DNA: TGTGCCACCAGGAGCGACAGGGGAAGCAATCAGCCCCAGCATTTT; CDR3: CATRSDRGSNQPQHF
size: few; D: NA; V: TRBV6-2/TRBV6-3; J: TRBJ2-1; DNA: TGTGCCAGCAGCCTAAATGATAGGGCGGGTGAGCAGTTCTTC; CDR3: CASSLNDRAGEQFF
size: NA; D: TRBD1; V: TRBV12-5; J: TRBJ1-1; DNA: TGTGCTAGTGGTTTGGTGAGGACAGGGATCACTGAAGCTTTCTTT; CDR3: CASGLVRTGITEAFF
size: NA; D: NA; V: TRBV3-1/TRBV3-2; J: TRBJ1-2; DNA: TGTGCCAGCAGCCCTCATAACTATGGCTACACCTTC; CDR3: CASSPHNYGYTF
size: NA; D: NA; V: TRBV7-9; J: TRBJ2-7; DNA: TGTGCCAGCAGCTTCGGACGGTCCCACTACGAGCAGTACTTC; CDR3: CASSFGRSHYEQYF
size: NA; D: NA; V: TRBV13; J: TRBJ2-6; DNA: TGTGCCAGCAGCCCAGGAGGCTCTGGGGCCAACGTCCTGACTTTC; CDR3: CASSPGGSGANVLTF
size: NA; D: NA; V: TRBV4-2; J: TRBJ2-2; DNA: TGTGCCAGCAGCCAAGACGCGTGGGGACAGAACACCGGGGAGCTGTTTTTT; CDR3: CASSQDAWGQNTGELFF
size: NA; D: NA; V: TRBV15; J: TRBJ2-7; DNA: TGTGCCACCAGCAGAGATCCCCAGGCCGCCTCCTACGAGCAGTACTTC; CDR3: CATSRDPQAASYEQYF
size: NA; D: TRBD1; V: TRBV10-1; J: TRBJ2-5; DNA: TGCGCCAGCAGTGAGCCGGGACAGGATGGACAAGAGACCCAGTACTTC; CDR3: CASSEPGQDGQETQYF
size: NA; D: NA; V: TRBV5-6; J: TRBJ2-1; DNA: TGTGCCAGCAGCTTGATCAGGGAATTTGAGTTCTTC; CDR3: CASSLIREFEFF
size: NA; D: TRBD2; V: TRBV3-1/TRBV3-2; J: TRBJ2-1; DNA: TGTGCCAGCAGCCAGGTTCTAGCGGGGACAGCCGAAGAGCAGTTCTTC; CDR3: CASSQVLAGTAEEQFF
size: NA; D: NA; V: TRBV6-2/TRBV6-3; J: TRBJ1-1; DNA: TGTGCCAGCAGTCTCGGACGTGGGATTGAAGCTTTCTTT; CDR3: CASSLGRGIEAFF
size: NA; D: NA; V: TRBV18; J: TRBJ1-5; DNA: TGTGCCAGCTCACCACCGTCTGGTCAGCCCCAGCATTTT; CDR3: CASSPPSGQPQHF
size: NA; D: NA; V: TRBV7-3; J: TRBJ1-6; DNA: TGTGCCAGCAAAAGGACAGCTAATTCACCCCTCCACTTT; CDR3: CASKRTANSPLHF